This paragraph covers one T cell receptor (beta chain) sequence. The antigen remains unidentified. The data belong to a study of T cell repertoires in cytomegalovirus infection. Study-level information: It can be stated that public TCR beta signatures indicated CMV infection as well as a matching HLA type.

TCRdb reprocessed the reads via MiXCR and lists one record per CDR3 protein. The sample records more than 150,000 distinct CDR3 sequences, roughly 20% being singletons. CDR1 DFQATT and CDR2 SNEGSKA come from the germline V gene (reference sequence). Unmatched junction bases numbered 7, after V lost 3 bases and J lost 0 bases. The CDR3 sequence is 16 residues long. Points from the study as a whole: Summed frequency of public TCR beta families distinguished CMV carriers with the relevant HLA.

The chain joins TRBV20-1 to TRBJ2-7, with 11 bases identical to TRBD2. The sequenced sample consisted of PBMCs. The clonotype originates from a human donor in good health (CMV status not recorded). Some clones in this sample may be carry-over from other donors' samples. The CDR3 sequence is CSASALAGGLSYEQYF. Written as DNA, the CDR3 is TGCAGTGCTAGTGCCCTAGCGGGAGGCCTCTCCTACGAGCAGTACTTC.